These 8 T cell receptor beta chains share one sample of origin, sequenced in a study of OX40 agonist ivuxolimab in advanced cancers. Sequenced by immunoSEQ multiplex PCR; TCRdb stores in-frame clones only, minus some. The table lists about 55,000 clones, roughly 84% of them singletons. Material: CD4+ or CD8+ T cells sorted from blood, obtained in a trial of the OX40 agonist ivuxolimab. These receptors were taken from an adult with an advanced solid tumor such as melanoma, head and neck, liver or kidney cancer.

In its sample, this clone was seen a few times. The J gene is TRBJ1-5, the V gene TRBV30, with 8 bases matching TRBD1. This CDR3 has 15 amino acids. Germline values: CDR1 GTSNPN, CDR2 SVGIG (reference sequence). With 4 bases clipped from V and 1 base from J, the junction kept 6 bases outside the gene matches. The CDR3 sequence: CAWNGQGGSNQPQHF. The CDR3 DNA reads as TGTGCCTGGAACGGACAGGGCGGGAGCAATCAGCCCCAGCATTTT.

The rearrangement uses TRBV4-3 and TRBJ2-3; 8 bases line up with TRBD2. The CDR3 contains 17 residues. Looked up from germline, CDR1 is LGHNA and CDR2 is YSLEER. After removal of 4 bases from V and 8 bases from J, the junction contained 17 bases not matched to a gene. CDR3 sequence (DNA): TGCGCCAGCAGCCCCGGCGGGAGGACGGACTCACACTTTACGCAGTATTTT. Protein sequence: CASSPGGRTDSHFTQYF.

In DNA, the CDR3 is TGTGCCAGCAGTGTACCAGGGGGGACTAATGAAAAACTGTTTTTT. Translating gives CASSVPGGTNEKLFF. This sequence joins TRBV6-1 and TRBJ1-4; 7 nucleotides match TRBD1. The V and J ends lost 4 bases and 2 bases, in that order; junction bases with no gene match: 4. The CDR3 contains 15 residues. CDR1 is MNHNS and CDR2 is SASEGT in the germline V gene.

The chain uses TRBV28 and TRBJ2-7; perhaps D is TRBD1 or TRBD2 (6 bases each). The CDR3 sequence is 15 residues long. The V and J ends lost 6 bases and 5 bases respectively, with 20 bases between them. Germline CDR1 MDHEN, CDR2 SYDVKM. The CDR3 bases are TGTGCCAGCAGGGGGCGCAGAGGGGGGTCCCACGAGCAGTACTTC. Amino acids: CASRGRRGGSHEQYF. The whole variable domain, filled in from reference TRBV28 and TRBJ2-7, reads DVKVTQSSRYLVKRTGEKVFLECVQDMDHENMFWYRQDPGLGLRLIYFSYDVKMKEKGDIPEGYSVSREKKERFSLILESASTNQTSMYLCASRGRRGGSHEQYFGPGTRLTVT.

This rearrangement joins TRBV19 to TRBJ1-5; D is ambiguous. Trimming removed 3 bases at V and 1 base at J, with 16 bases between. CDR3 length: 17 residues. The germline gives CDR1 LNHDA, CDR2 SQIVND (reference sequence). The CDR3 DNA sequence: TGTGCCAGTAGTATTCTTGCGATTAGAGGGAGCAATCAGCCCCAGCATTTT. It codes for CASSILAIRGSNQPQHF.

This clone was counted once. The genes are TRBV5-1 and TRBJ2-5, with TRBD2 matching 7 bases. V dropped 0 bases and J dropped 2; count of bases not matched to a gene: 4. CDR3 size: 15 residues. CDR1 and CDR2 (germline): SGHRS, YFSETQ. The CDR3 region is CASSLGGGRQETQYF. Here the CDR3 DNA reads TGCGCCAGCAGCTTGGGTGGCGGGAGACAAGAGACCCAGTACTTC.

The genes are TRBV28 and TRBJ1-5; TRBD1 aligns across 7 bases. V shed 5 bases, J shed 1 base, and the junction held 11 bases outside the gene matches. This CDR3 is 17 amino acids long. Germline values: CDR1 MDHEN, CDR2 SYDVKM. The CDR3 nucleotides are TGTGCCAGCAGTACACATACCGGGACAGAGAGCAATCAGCCCCAGCATTTT. It translates to CASSTHTGTESNQPQHF.

This chain joins TRBV27 and TRBJ2-1; 11 bases fit TRBD2. This CDR3 is built from 15 residues. J was trimmed by 1 base and V by 6 bases; bases with no gene match: 2. From germline, CDR1 is MNHEY and CDR2 SMNVEV (reference sequence). CDR3 nucleotide sequence: TGTGCCAGCAGAACTAGCGGGAGTTCCTACAATGAGCAGTTCTTC. This gives the protein CASRTSGSSYNEQFF.